Following are 9 T cell receptor beta chains from one sample sequenced in a study of blood T cell repertoires in COVID-19. Some clones are missing from TCRdb's copy, which holds only in-frame ones; the method was immunoSEQ multiplex PCR. The profile covers 100,000 to 150,000 clones, with 79% appearing a single time and about 40% taken by the ten largest. Sequenced sample: peripheral blood. The source is a man in his forties with active or convalescent COVID-19.

This clone has just a few counts. The chain employs TRBV7-9 and TRBJ1-1, with a possible D match to TRBD1 (5 bases). The CDR3 has 15 amino acids. The V gene's germline CDR1 is SEHNR and CDR2 FQNEAQ (reference sequence). V was pared by 6 bases and J by 5 bases, with 19 bases between. CDR3 sequence (DNA): TGTGCCAGCAGTTTGGGGATGGGCGGGGCGACTGAAGCTTTCTTT. Translation gives CASSLGMGGATEAFF.

The chain joins TRBV5-1 to TRBJ1-3, with TRBD1 matching over 7 bases. Trimming removed 6 bases from V and 0 bases from J; junction bases left unmatched: 9. The CDR3 totals 16 residues. Looked up from germline, CDR1 is SGHRS and CDR2 is YFSETQ. CDR3 in DNA: TGCGCCAGCACCCAAGACAGGGTTCGCTCTGGAAACACCATATATTTT. Residues: CASTQDRVRSGNTIYF.

V gene TRBV18 combines with J gene TRBJ2-1, with TRBD1 matching 8 bases. The CDR3 covers 17 residues. Losses at the gene ends were 4 bases for V and 0 bases for J; bases not matched to a gene: 8. Looked up from germline, CDR1 is KGHSH and CDR2 is LQKENI. CDR3 DNA: TGTGCCAGCTCACTAGGGGGACAGGTCTCCTCCTACAATGAGCAGTTCTTC. This encodes CASSLGGQVSSYNEQFF.

The chain recombines TRBV27 with TRBJ1-1; perhaps TRBD1 as D (6 bases). The CDR3 is 14 residues long. Germline lookup yields CDR1 MNHEY and CDR2 SMNVEV (reference sequence). The V end was cut by 5 bases, the J end by 7 bases, with 17 bases between. The CDR3 loop reads CASSPQGSVVEAFF. The CDR3 DNA reads TGTGCCAGCAGTCCACAGGGCAGCGTGGTTGAAGCTTTCTTT.

The chain uses TRBV10-3 and TRBJ1-1; 7 nucleotides agree with TRBD1. V gave up 6 bases and J gave up 10 bases; unmatched junction bases: 8. This CDR3 contains 12 residues. Germline V gene data show CDR1 as ENHRY and CDR2 as SYGVKD. CDR3 nucleotides: TGTGCCATCAGGGGACCACAGGGGCGAGCTTTCTTT. The encoded protein is CAIRGPQGRAFF.

This clone was picked up one time. This chain connects TRBV29-1 to TRBJ1-1; D gene unclear. Germline V gene data show CDR1 as SQVTM and CDR2 as ANQGSEA. Trimming left V 4 bases short and J 2 bases short, with 11 bases between. This CDR3 has 13 residues. Here the CDR3 DNA reads TGCAGCGTTGTAACGGTACTTAACACTGAAGCTTTCTTT. Encoded protein: CSVVTVLNTEAFF.

The genes are TRBV6-5 and TRBJ1-1, with no clear D. Germline V gene sequence: CDR1 MNHEY, CDR2 SVGAGI. This CDR3 has 14 residues. Between the trimmed V and J ends, which lost 2 bases and 0 bases, there was a span of 7 bases. The CDR3 here is CASSYAEMNTEAFF. DNA of the CDR3: TGTGCCAGCAGTTACGCAGAAATGAACACTGAAGCTTTCTTT.

V is TRBV11-2 and J is TRBJ2-7; 7 bases line up with TRBD1. The V gene end was trimmed by 3 bases and the J gene end by 0 bases; junction bases not matched to a gene: 2. The CDR3 spans 14 residues. The germline V gene encodes CDR1 SGHAT and CDR2 FQNNGV. The CDR3, as DNA: TGTGCCAGCAGCTTGGGACAGAGCTCCTACGAGCAGTACTTC. This encodes CASSLGQSSYEQYF.

This chain connects TRBV6-5 to TRBJ2-7; D gene ambiguous. The length of the CDR3 is 14 residues. The V gene's germline CDR1 is MNHEY and CDR2 SVGAGI. The V and J ends lost 6 bases and 2 bases respectively, with 14 bases between them. The CDR3 DNA is TGTGCCAGCAGGCCCCGGGTGTCGGCCTACGAGCAGTACTTC. It is translated as CASRPRVSAYEQYF.